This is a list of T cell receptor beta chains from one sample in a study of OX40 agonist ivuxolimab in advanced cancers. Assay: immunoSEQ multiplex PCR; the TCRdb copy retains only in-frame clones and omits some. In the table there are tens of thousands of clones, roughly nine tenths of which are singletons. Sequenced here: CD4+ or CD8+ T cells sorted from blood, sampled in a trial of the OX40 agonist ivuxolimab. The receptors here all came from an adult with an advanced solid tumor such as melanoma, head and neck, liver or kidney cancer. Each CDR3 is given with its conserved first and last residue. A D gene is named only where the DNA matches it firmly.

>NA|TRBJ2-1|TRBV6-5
TGTGCCAGCAGACCAACAGGCTACAATGAGCAGTTCTTC
CASRPTGYNEQFF
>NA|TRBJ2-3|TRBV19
TGTGCCAGTAGGCCTTTGGGCACAGATACGCAGTATTTT
CASRPLGTDTQYF
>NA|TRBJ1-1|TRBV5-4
TGTGCCAGCAGCGGGACACTGAACACTGAAGCTTTCTTT
CASSGTLNTEAFF
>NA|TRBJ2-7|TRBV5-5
TGTGCCAGCAGCTTGGATAACGAGCAGTACTTC
CASSLDNEQYF
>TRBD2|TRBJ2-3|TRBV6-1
TGTGCCAGCAGTGAAGTTCTAGCGGGAGGTGTCCCAGATACGCAGTATTTT
CASSEVLAGGVPDTQYF
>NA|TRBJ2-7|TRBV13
TGTGCCAGCAGCCTCCCCGGGGGTCCCTACGAGCAGTACTTC
CASSLPGGPYEQYF
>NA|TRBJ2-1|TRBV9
TGTGCCAGCAGCGTAGAGGCCGGCTCCTACAATGAGCAGTTCTTC
CASSVEAGSYNEQFF
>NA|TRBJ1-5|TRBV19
TGTGCCAGTATGGGGAAAACGAGGAATCAGCCCCAGCATTTT
CASMGKTRNQPQHF
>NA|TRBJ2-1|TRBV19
TGTGCCAGTAGTAAGGGGGAAAAAGATTGGAGACAGAATGAGCAGTTCTTC
CASSKGEKDWRQNEQFF
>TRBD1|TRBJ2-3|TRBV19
TGTGCCAGTAGTATTGGGGGACAGGGGCGCACAGATACGCAGTATTTT
CASSIGGQGRTDTQYF
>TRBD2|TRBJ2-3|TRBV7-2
TGTGCCAGCAGCTTGACTAGCGGGAGGGCCGTGACAGATACGCAGTATTTT
CASSLTSGRAVTDTQYF
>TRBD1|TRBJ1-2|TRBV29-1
TGCAGCTTGGGACAGCCTAACTATGGCTACACCTTC
CSLGQPNYGYTF
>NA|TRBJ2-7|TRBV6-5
TGTGCCAGCAGCGGAAAACCCTACGAGCAGTACTTC
CASSGKPYEQYF